This record looks at one T cell receptor beta chain sequence and its context. Germline loops: CDR1 KGHDR, CDR2 SFDVKD. V gave up 1 base and J gave up 9 bases, with 7 bases separating them. CDR3 size: 12 residues. The data derive from a study of blood T cell repertoires in COVID-19. Background on the study: Researchers got acute and convalescent COVID-19 samples from the United States, Italy and Spain.

Assay used: immunoSEQ multiplex PCR; TCRdb lists only in-frame clones, some missing. This table has 120,000 or so clones, 85% to 90% appearing once. The V gene is TRBV24-1, the J gene TRBJ2-3; D is unresolved. The sequence came from an elderly woman with acute or convalescent COVID-19. Sequenced material: peripheral blood. The CDR3 nucleotides are TGTGCCACCAGTGATTTCTCCCAGACGCAGTATTTT. The encoded protein is CATSDFSQTQYF.